The rows below give T cell receptor beta chains drawn from one sample of a study of blood T cells in healthy people across ages. Each CDR3 protein gets one entry after TCRdb re-called the 5' RACE reads with MiXCR. Found here are hundreds of thousands of distinct CDR3 sequences, 32% of them singletons; the top ten hold about 16%. Material: blood. These TCRs come from a woman of 80 years or more in good health. Each CDR3 is given with its conserved first and last residue. A D gene is named only where the DNA matches it firmly. Clone size is shown for a subset of rows, as once, few, many or a class of expanded clone.

CDR3,DNA,D,V,J,size
CASRGGTSRNEQYF,TGTGCCAGCCGAGGCGGGACTAGCAGAAATGAGCAGTACTTC,TRBD2,TRBV28,TRBJ2-5,few
CASSLAGGQGIYEQYF,TGCGCCAGCAGCTTGGCCGGGGGACAGGGGATCTACGAGCAGTACTTC,TRBD1,TRBV5-1,TRBJ2-7,once
CASRVSTGGNQPQHF,TGTGCCAGCCGGGTGTCGACTGGAGGCAATCAGCCCCAGCATTTT,NA,TRBV6-1,TRBJ1-5,NA
CAISDRGNTEAFF,TGTGCCATCAGTGATCGGGGGAACACTGAAGCTTTCTTT,NA,TRBV10-3,TRBJ1-1,many
CASSQWGESTEAFF,TGTGCCAGCAGCCAGTGGGGGGAGAGCACTGAAGCTTTCTTT,NA,TRBV7-2,TRBJ1-1,many
CSARGHQETQYF,TGCAGTGCTAGAGGCCATCAAGAGACCCAGTACTTC,NA,TRBV20-1,TRBJ2-5,many
CASSGTGQGYTF,TGTGCCAGCAGTGGGACAGGTCAAGGCTACACCTTC,TRBD1,TRBV25-1,TRBJ1-2,many
CSVGRSTHEQYF,TGCAGCGTTGGGCGATCGACCCACGAGCAGTACTTC,NA,TRBV29-1,TRBJ2-7,many
CASSEGIQYF,TGTGCCAGCAGTGAAGGGATCCAGTACTTC,NA,TRBV6-1,TRBJ2-5,many
CASSVAPSGGATDTQYF,TGTGCCAGCAGCGTAGCCCCTAGCGGGGGGGCCACAGATACGCAGTATTTT,TRBD2,TRBV9,TRBJ2-3,NA
CASSTSGAAKNIQYF,TGTGCCAGCAGCACTAGCGGGGCAGCCAAAAACATTCAGTACTTC,TRBD2,TRBV7-2,TRBJ2-4,many
CASKGANTYEQYF,TGTGCCAGCAAGGGGGCGAATACTTACGAGCAGTACTTC,TRBD1,TRBV6-6,TRBJ2-7,many
CSAGSSGGFSDTQYF,TGCAGTGCTGGTTCTAGCGGGGGGTTTTCAGATACGCAGTATTTT,TRBD2,TRBV20-1,TRBJ2-3,many
CASREGQGYTEAFF,TGTGCCAGCAGGGAAGGACAGGGCTACACTGAAGCTTTCTTT,TRBD1,TRBV27,TRBJ1-1,NA
CASSQAGNNQPQHF,TGTGCCAGCAGCCAAGCGGGGAACAATCAGCCCCAGCATTTT,NA,TRBV3-1,TRBJ1-5,few
CSARGTSSHEQYF,TGCAGTGCTAGAGGGACTAGCAGCCACGAGCAGTACTTC,TRBD2,TRBV20-1,TRBJ2-7,once
CASSQQGAANVLTF,TGTGCCAGCAGCCAACAGGGTGCGGCCAACGTCCTGACTTTC,NA,TRBV3-1,TRBJ2-6,NA
CASSRPSDFPLGHNEQFF,TGCGCCAGCAGCCGCCCCTCGGACTTCCCCCTGGGCCACAATGAGCAGTTCTTC,NA,TRBV5-1,TRBJ2-1,NA
CASSPRETHEQYF,TGTGCCAGCTCACCACGCGAAACCCACGAGCAGTACTTC,NA,TRBV18,TRBJ2-7,many
CASSLAGGNSYNEQYF,TGTGCCAGCAGCTTAGCGGGGGGGAACTCCTACAATGAGCAGTACTTC,TRBD2,TRBV5-6,TRBJ2-7,NA
CAWNRVNTEAFF,TGTGCCTGGAACAGGGTGAACACTGAAGCTTTCTTT,NA,TRBV30,TRBJ1-1,NA
CSAMLSRPGEQYF,TGCAGTGCTATGTTGTCCCGGCCTGGGGAGCAGTACTTC,NA,TRBV20-1,TRBJ2-7,few
CASSLGDRRADTQYF,TGTGCCAGCAGCTTAGGGGACAGGAGGGCGGATACGCAGTATTTT,TRBD1,TRBV11-2,TRBJ2-3,many
CASSPTGTALNEQFF,TGCGCCAGCAGCCCGACCGGGACAGCCCTCAATGAGCAGTTCTTC,TRBD1,TRBV5-1,TRBJ2-1,many
CATRRDQGAPEAFF,TGTGCCACCCGAAGGGATCAGGGGGCCCCTGAAGCTTTCTTT,TRBD1,TRBV7-2,TRBJ1-1,NA
CSARDHLTGLASPLHF,TGCAGTGCTAGAGATCACCTCACAGGACTGGCCTCACCCCTCCACTTT,NA,TRBV20-1,TRBJ1-6,many
CASSASGTGRGYTF,TGCGCCAGCAGCGCATCCGGGACAGGGAGAGGCTACACCTTC,TRBD1,TRBV5-1,TRBJ1-2,many
CATRGAGSTGELFF,TGTGCCACCAGGGGGGCGGGGAGCACCGGGGAGCTGTTTTTT,NA,TRBV24-1,TRBJ2-2,few
CAISESGVNTEAFF,TGTGCCATCAGTGAGTCGGGTGTGAACACTGAAGCTTTCTTT,NA,TRBV10-3,TRBJ1-1,NA
CAGSQDRPSGYWKNEQFF,TGCGCCGGCAGCCAAGATCGCCCGAGTGGCTATTGGAAAAATGAGCAGTTCTTC,NA,TRBV4-3,TRBJ2-1,NA
CASSSGLLPYNEQFF,TGCGCCAGCAGCTCAGGACTCCTGCCCTACAATGAGCAGTTCTTC,NA,TRBV5-1,TRBJ2-1,NA
CASSSIPRTYEQYF,TGTGCCAGCAGTTCCATCCCACGTACCTACGAGCAGTACTTC,NA,TRBV28,TRBJ2-7,many
CASSQVQLPNANEQFF,TGTGCCAGCAGCCAAGTTCAACTACCGAATGCCAATGAGCAGTTCTTC,NA,TRBV3-1,TRBJ2-1,NA
CASSYSQGEEQFF,TGTGCCAGCAGTTACTCTCAGGGGGAGGAGCAGTTCTTC,TRBD1,TRBV6-6,TRBJ2-1,NA
CAWMTGLAGVSGELFF,TGTGCCTGGATGACCGGACTAGCGGGGGTGTCCGGGGAGCTGTTTTTT,TRBD2,TRBV30,TRBJ2-2,NA
CASSLTRGGNQPQHF,TGTGCCAGCAGTTTAACCAGGGGAGGTAATCAGCCCCAGCATTTT,NA,TRBV12-3/TRBV12-4,TRBJ1-5,NA
CASSQNINTGELFF,TGTGCCAGCAGCCAGAACATCAACACCGGGGAGCTGTTTTTT,NA,TRBV7-2,TRBJ2-2,few
CASRRLGPQHF,TGTGCCAGCAGACGCTTAGGGCCCCAGCATTTT,NA,TRBV6-1,TRBJ1-5,NA
CASSLGVVAGGLQETQYF,TGCGCCAGCAGCTTGGGGGTCGTAGCGGGGGGACTACAAGAGACCCAGTACTTC,TRBD2,TRBV5-1,TRBJ2-5,NA
CASSQVVTGRVGTGELFF,TGCGCCAGCAGCCAAGTCGTGACAGGGCGAGTCGGTACCGGGGAGCTGTTTTTT,TRBD1,TRBV4-1,TRBJ2-2,few
CASSQEPRQFYEQYF,TGCGCCAGCAGCCAAGAACCCCGACAGTTCTACGAGCAGTACTTC,NA,TRBV4-1,TRBJ2-7,once
CSARDPLGSPGGEAFF,TGCAGTGCTAGAGACCCTCTGGGCTCCCCTGGAGGTGAAGCTTTCTTT,NA,TRBV20-1,TRBJ1-1,NA
CASRGTGTYGYTF,TGTGCCAGCAGGGGGACAGGGACCTATGGCTACACCTTC,TRBD1,TRBV12-3/TRBV12-4,TRBJ1-2,many
CASSKTLAGPCAAKNIQYF,TGTGCCAGCAGCAAAACTCTAGCGGGTCCCTGCGCGGCCAAAAACATTCAGTACTTC,NA,TRBV21-1,TRBJ2-4,few
CASRLGQGINSYNEQFF,TGTGCCAGCAGGTTAGGACAGGGGATAAACTCCTACAATGAGCAGTTCTTC,TRBD1,TRBV28,TRBJ2-1,NA
CASSYSFLEPQHF,TGTGCCAGCAGCTATTCCTTCCTAGAGCCCCAGCATTTT,NA,TRBV6-2/TRBV6-3,TRBJ1-5,NA
CSASGGAGDTQYF,TGCAGTGCTAGCGGGGGGGCGGGGGATACGCAGTATTTT,TRBD2,TRBV20-1,TRBJ2-3,many
CASSWDWGLGEAFF,TGTGCCAGCAGCTGGGACTGGGGGCTGGGTGAAGCTTTCTTT,NA,TRBV7-2,TRBJ1-1,NA
CASSPTVLTYEQYF,TGTGCCAGCAGCCCGACAGTTTTAACCTACGAGCAGTACTTC,NA,TRBV11-2,TRBJ2-7,many
CASIPGQGALGNQPQHF,TGTGCCAGCATCCCGGGACAGGGGGCTCTGGGCAATCAGCCCCAGCATTTT,TRBD1,TRBV2,TRBJ1-5,NA
CASSQEGGGAGYGYTF,TGTGCCAGCAGCCAAGAAGGAGGAGGGGCGGGCTATGGCTACACCTTC,NA,TRBV3-1,TRBJ1-2,once
CASSQERGFSSYNEQFF,TGCGCCAGCAGCCAAGAGAGGGGCTTTAGCTCCTACAATGAGCAGTTCTTC,NA,TRBV4-1,TRBJ2-1,NA